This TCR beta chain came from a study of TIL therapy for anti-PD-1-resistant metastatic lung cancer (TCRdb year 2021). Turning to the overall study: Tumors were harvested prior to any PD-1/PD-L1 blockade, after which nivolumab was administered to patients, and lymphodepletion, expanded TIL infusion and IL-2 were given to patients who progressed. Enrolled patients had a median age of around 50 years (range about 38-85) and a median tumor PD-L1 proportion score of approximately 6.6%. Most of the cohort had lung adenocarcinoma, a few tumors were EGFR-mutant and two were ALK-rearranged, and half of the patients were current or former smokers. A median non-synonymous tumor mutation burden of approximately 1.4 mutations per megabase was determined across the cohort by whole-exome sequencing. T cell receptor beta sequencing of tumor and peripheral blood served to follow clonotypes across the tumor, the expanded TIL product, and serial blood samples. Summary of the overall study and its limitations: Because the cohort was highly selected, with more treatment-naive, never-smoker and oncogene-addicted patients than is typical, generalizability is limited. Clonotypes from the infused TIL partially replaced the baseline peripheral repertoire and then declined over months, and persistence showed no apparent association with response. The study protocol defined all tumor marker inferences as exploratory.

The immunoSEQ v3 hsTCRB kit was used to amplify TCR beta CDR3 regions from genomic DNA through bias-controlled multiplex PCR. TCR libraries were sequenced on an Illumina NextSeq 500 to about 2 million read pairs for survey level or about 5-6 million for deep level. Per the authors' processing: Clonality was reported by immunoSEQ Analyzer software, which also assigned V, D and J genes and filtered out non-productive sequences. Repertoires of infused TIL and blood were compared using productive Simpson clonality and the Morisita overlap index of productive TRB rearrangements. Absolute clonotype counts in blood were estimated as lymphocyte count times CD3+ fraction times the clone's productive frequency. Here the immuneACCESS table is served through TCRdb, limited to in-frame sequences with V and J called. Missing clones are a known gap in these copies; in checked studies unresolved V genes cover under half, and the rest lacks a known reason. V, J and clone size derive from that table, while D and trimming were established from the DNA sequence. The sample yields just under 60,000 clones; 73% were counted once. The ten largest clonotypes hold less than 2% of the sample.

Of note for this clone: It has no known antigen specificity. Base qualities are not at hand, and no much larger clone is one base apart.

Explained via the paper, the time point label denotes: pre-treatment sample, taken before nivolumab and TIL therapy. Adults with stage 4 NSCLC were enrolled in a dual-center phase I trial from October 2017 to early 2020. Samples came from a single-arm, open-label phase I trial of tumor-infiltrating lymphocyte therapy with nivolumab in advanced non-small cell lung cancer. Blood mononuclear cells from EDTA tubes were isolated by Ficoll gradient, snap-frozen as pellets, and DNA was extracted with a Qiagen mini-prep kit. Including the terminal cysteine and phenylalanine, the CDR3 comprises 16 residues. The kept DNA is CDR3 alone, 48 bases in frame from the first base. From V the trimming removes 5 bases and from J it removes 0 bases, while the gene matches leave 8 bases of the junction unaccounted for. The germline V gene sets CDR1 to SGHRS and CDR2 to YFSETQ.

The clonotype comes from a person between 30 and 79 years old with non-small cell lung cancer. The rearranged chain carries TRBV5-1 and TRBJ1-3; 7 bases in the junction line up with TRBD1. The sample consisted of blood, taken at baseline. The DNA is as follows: TGCGCCAGCAGTTCGGGACAGCTGCTCTCTGGAAACACCATATATTTT. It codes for CASSSGQLLSGNTIYF. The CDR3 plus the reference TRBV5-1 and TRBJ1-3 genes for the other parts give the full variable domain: KAGVTQTPRYLIKTRGQQVTLSCSPISGHRSVSWYQQTPGQGLQFLFEYFSETQRNKGNFPGRFSGRQFSNSRSEMNVSTLELGDSALYLCASSSGQLLSGNTIYFGEGSWLTVV.